The 14 T cell receptor beta chains given below trace back to one sample, sequenced in a study of shared clonotypes between healthy human individuals (dated by TCRdb to 2020 to 2021). Library generation was performed with the immunoSEQ multiplex PCR assay. TCRdb took over this immuneACCESS table, retaining in-frame rearrangements with V and J assigned. Such tables are incomplete; in checked studies, under half of the missing clones stem from an unresolved V gene, and the remainder is unexplained. Across this sample there are 1 million to 1.2 million clones, with 70% to 80% seen only once. The ten largest make up 0.85% to 1% of the sample. Material: memory CD4+ T cells from PBMCs. The cell subset or site label here, explained by the study, means: CD45RA-negative fraction. These receptor sequences come from a man between 18 and 29 years old in good health. Some clones in this sample may be carry-over from other donors' samples.

This chain connects TRBV7-9 to TRBJ1-1; tentative D call: TRBD1 (6 bases). From germline, CDR1 is SEHNR and CDR2 FQNEAQ (reference sequence). The CDR3 sequence is 11 residues long. The ends were cut back, 3 bases at V and 9 bases at J, with 8 bases in the middle. Written as DNA, the CDR3 is TGTGCCAGCAGCTTTACAGGGAAAGCTTTCTTT. Translation gives CASSFTGKAFF. Drawing the rest from reference TRBV7-9 and TRBJ1-1, the complete variable domain is DTGVSQNPRHKITKRGQNVTFRCDPISEHNRLYWYRQTLGQGPEFLTYFQNEAQLEKSRLLSDRFSAERPKGSFSTLEIQRTEQGDSAMYLCASSFTGKAFFGQGTRLTVV.

The chain's CDR3 is CASSLGLRQAAGYTF. The CDR3 DNA follows: TGTGCCAGCAGCTTAGGCCTAAGACAGGCGGCGGGCTACACCTTC. The V gene is TRBV7-2, the J gene TRBJ1-2, with D possibly matching TRBD1 (6 bases). V lost 1 base and J lost 8, with 17 bases in between. The CDR3 is 15 residues long. Looked up from germline, CDR1 is SGHTA and CDR2 is FQGNSA.

The CDR3 DNA reads TGTGCCAGTAGTAAACGCATAAGCACAGATACGCAGTATTTT. As protein: CASSKRISTDTQYF. The rearrangement links TRBV19 to TRBJ2-3; no firm D call. V was cut by 4 bases and J by 0 bases, with 8 bases left in between. CDR1 and CDR2 from the germline V gene are LNHDA and SQIVND (reference sequence). The CDR3 is made up of 14 amino acids.

The rearrangement links TRBV6-6 to TRBJ1-4; 8 bases fit TRBD1. In germline, CDR1 is MNHNY, CDR2 SVGAGI (reference sequence). V shed 5 bases and J 6 bases; nucleotides not matched to a gene: 8. The CDR3 spans 15 residues. The CDR3 coding sequence is TGTGCCAGCAGTGACCAGACAGGGGTGCATGAAAAACTGTTTTTT. Translated: CASSDQTGVHEKLFF.

The chain is built from TRBV21-1 and TRBJ2-1; no check of the table's D call, TRBD1, against the DNA was made. TRBV21-1 represents a pseudogene. The CDR3 is 15 residues long. In DNA form, the CDR3 reads TGTGCCAGCAGCAACAATCGGACAGGGGCCGATGAGCAGTTCTTC. This translates into CASSNNRTGADEQFF.

This clone was detected only once. The rearrangement joins TRBV19 to TRBJ1-4; D is perhaps TRBD1 (6 bases). V lost 5 bases and J 0 bases, leaving 10 bases between the germline ends. The V gene's germline CDR1 is LNHDA and CDR2 SQIVND (reference sequence). The CDR3 covers 15 residues. This CDR3 is CASSRKGATNEKLFF. CDR3 in DNA: TGTGCCAGTAGTCGTAAGGGGGCAACTAATGAAAAACTGTTTTTT.

This clone has a handful of counts. The chain joins TRBV27 to TRBJ1-5; a weak D match, TRBD1 (6 bases). Per the germline V gene, CDR1 is MNHEY and CDR2 is SMNVEV (reference sequence). CDR3 length equals 14 residues. V gave up 5 bases and J gave up 7 bases, with 15 bases separating them. CDR3 in amino acids: CASSQSQGWQPQHF. The CDR3 nucleotides are TGTGCCAGCAGTCAGTCTCAGGGGTGGCAGCCCCAGCATTTT.

This chain joins TRBV7-6 and TRBJ2-2; the match to TRBD2 covers 7 bases. The CDR3 consists of 15 residues. Germline CDR1 and CDR2: SGHVS and FNYEAQ. The trim removed 3 bases at V and 0 bases at J, leaving 1 base unmatched. CDR3 protein: CASSFGLANTGELFF. Here the CDR3 DNA reads TGTGCCAGCAGCTTTGGACTAGCGAACACCGGGGAGCTGTTTTTT.

This sequence joins TRBV29-1 and TRBJ2-1, with TRBD2 as a possible D gene (5 bases). V shed 5 bases and J shed 0 bases, with 8 bases lying between them. Germline CDR1 SQVTM, CDR2 ANQGSEA. CDR3 length equals 13 residues. The CDR3 bases are TGCAGCGTTCCGCTAGCCTCCTACAATGAGCAGTTCTTC. Its protein product is CSVPLASYNEQFF.

The table lists this clone with a count of one. The V gene is TRBV7-2, the J gene TRBJ2-2, with 14 bases aligning to TRBD2. V shed 5 bases, J shed 3 bases, and the junction held 5 bases outside the gene matches. CDR3 length equals 17 residues. CDR1 is SGHTA, CDR2 FQGNSA, per germline. CDR3 nucleotides: TGTGCCAGCAGCCCGGGGGGACTAGCGGGAGACACCGGGGAGCTGTTTTTT. Translating it yields CASSPGGLAGDTGELFF.

This clone was counted a single time. This sequence joins TRBV5-1 and TRBJ2-7; D remains ambiguous. Germline V CDR1 and CDR2: SGHRS, YFSETQ. The CDR3 length is 12 residues. Trimming removed 1 base from V and 6 bases from J, with 8 bases in between. CDR3 DNA sequence: TGCGCCAGCAGCTTGCTAGGGATCGAGCAGTACTTC. Amino acids: CASSLLGIEQYF.

This sequence joins TRBV9 and TRBJ2-2, with D maybe TRBD1 (6 bases). Trimming stripped 2 bases from V and 1 base from J, with 9 bases between. Germline V gives CDR1 SGDLS, CDR2 YYNGEE. The CDR3 spans 15 residues. The CDR3 bases are TGTGCCAGCAGCGTTTCAGGGGTGAACACCGGGGAGCTGTTTTTT. Translation gives CASSVSGVNTGELFF. Supplemented by reference TRBV9 and TRBJ2-2, the full variable domain reads DSGVTQTPKHLITATGQRVTLRCSPRSGDLSVYWYQQSLDQGLQFLIQYYNGEERAKGNILERFSAQQFPDLHSELNLSSLELGDSALYFCASSVSGVNTGELFFGEGSRLTVL.

For this clone: Other DNA sequences from this sample encode an identical CDR3 as well. This sequence joins TRBV11-3 and TRBJ2-3, with 10 bases aligning to TRBD2. The CDR3 loop spans 13 amino acids. The V and J ends lost 1 base and 9 bases, in that order; junction bases with no gene match: 1. Germline CDR1 SGHNT, CDR2 YENEEA. CDR3 in DNA: TGTGCCAGCAGCTTAGTACTAGCGGGGACGCAGTATTTT. This sequence encodes CASSLVLAGTQYF.

The chain links TRBV5-1 to TRBJ1-1, with a possible D match to TRBD1 (5 bases). Germline V gene lookup returns CDR1 SGHRS and CDR2 YFSETQ. The germline V and J ends were trimmed by 3 bases and 1 base, with 10 bases remaining between them. The CDR3 contains 14 residues. The chain's CDR3 is CASSYQGGNTEAFF. The CDR3 region has the DNA TGCGCCAGCAGCTACCAGGGTGGGAACACTGAAGCTTTCTTT.